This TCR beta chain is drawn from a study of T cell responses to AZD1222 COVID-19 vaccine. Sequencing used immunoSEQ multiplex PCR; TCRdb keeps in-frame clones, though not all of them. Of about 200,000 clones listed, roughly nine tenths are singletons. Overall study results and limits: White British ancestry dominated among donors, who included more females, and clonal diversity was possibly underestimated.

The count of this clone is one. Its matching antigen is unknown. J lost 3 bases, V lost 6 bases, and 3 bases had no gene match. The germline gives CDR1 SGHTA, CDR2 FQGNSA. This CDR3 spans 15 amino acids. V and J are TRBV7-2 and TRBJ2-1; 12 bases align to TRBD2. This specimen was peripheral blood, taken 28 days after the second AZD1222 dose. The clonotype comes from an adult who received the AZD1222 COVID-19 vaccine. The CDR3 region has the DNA TGTGCCAGCAGTGAGACTAGCGGGGGCTACAATGAGCAGTTCTTC. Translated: CASSETSGGYNEQFF.